This TCR beta chain was retrieved from a study of blood T cell repertoires in COVID-19. Study-wide context: Material from acute and convalescent COVID-19 was sourced from the United States, Italy and Spain.

CDR3 length: 15 amino acids. Per germline, CDR1 LGHDT and CDR2 YNNKEL (reference sequence). Trimming removed 4 bases from V and 3 bases from J; junction bases left unmatched: 7. Repertoires were generated with immunoSEQ multiplex PCR, while TCRdb's copy carries only in-frame clones and drops some. The sample records more than 400,000 clones, roughly 91% being singletons. V and J are TRBV3-1 (or the pseudogene TRBV3-2) and TRBJ2-3, with 7 bases identical to TRBD1. Sequenced sample: PBMCs or T cells enriched from blood (not recorded which). This clonotype originated in a man between 18 and 35 years old who had recovered from COVID-19. This CDR3 reads CASSPRGNPTDTQYF. Here the CDR3 DNA reads TGTGCCAGCAGCCCCAGGGGGAACCCTACAGATACGCAGTATTTT.